Here is one TCR beta chain with its context. As yet, its antigen is unknown. The sample comes from a study of cytomegalovirus exposure and HLA in healthy donors. Study observations and caveats: TCR beta V segments were, for the most part, productive about 87% or about 30% of the time in an earlier analysis. Later analysis showed most CMV-associated TCR beta chains appearing HLA-restricted.

Germline values: CDR1 SNHLY, CDR2 FYNNEI. The CDR3 is 14 residues long. The junction had 2 bases not matched to a gene; V was cut back by 5 bases and J by 5 bases. The PCR used 60 Vbeta and 13 Jbeta primers. Clones were sequenced by immunoSEQ multiplex PCR, and TCRdb holds only the in-frame ones, with some missing. Of about 140,000 clones listed, about 80% were seen once; the top ten hold 4.1%. The clonotype comes from a man aged 35 to 55 in good health and CMV-seropositive. The specimen sequenced was PBMCs. The chain uses TRBV2 and TRBJ2-5, with 13 bases aligning to TRBD2. CDR3 region: CASSKLAGGETQYF. The CDR3 coding sequence is TGTGCCAGCAGTAAACTAGCGGGAGGGGAGACCCAGTACTTC.